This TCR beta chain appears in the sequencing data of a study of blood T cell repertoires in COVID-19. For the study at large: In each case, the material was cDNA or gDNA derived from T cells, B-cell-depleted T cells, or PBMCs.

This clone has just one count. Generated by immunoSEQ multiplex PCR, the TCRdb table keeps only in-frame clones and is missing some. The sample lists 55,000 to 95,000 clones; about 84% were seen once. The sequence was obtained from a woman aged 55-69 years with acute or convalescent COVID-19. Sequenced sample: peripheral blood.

CDR3: CASSLQGNEKLFF. CDR3 nucleotide sequence: TGCGCCAGCAGCTTACAGGGTAATGAAAAACTGTTTTTT. The rearrangement links TRBV5-1 to TRBJ1-4, with D perhaps TRBD1 (6 bases). The V end lost 2 bases, the J end lost 4 bases, and 6 bases lay between the germline ends. The CDR3 sequence is 13 residues long. In germline, CDR1 is SGHRS, CDR2 YFSETQ.